These 9 T cell receptor beta chains were all obtained from the same sample, sequenced in a study of shared clonotypes between healthy human individuals. The assay was immunoSEQ multiplex PCR, and TCRdb's table has in-frame clones only and misses some. The sample carries over a million clones, about 80% recorded once. The sample consisted of memory CD4+ T cells from PBMCs. Indicated subset: CD45RA-negative fraction. These receptors all come from a man aged 18 to 30 in good health. Some clones in this sample may be carry-over from other donors' samples.

This clone came up a few times. The sample contains more than one DNA sequence encoding this CDR3. The rearrangement links TRBV28 to TRBJ1-1, with TRBD1 as a possible D gene (5 bases). The V gene's germline CDR1 is MDHEN and CDR2 SYDVKM. The CDR3 runs to 14 residues. V lost 6 bases to trimming and J lost 0 bases, with 11 bases between them. DNA for the CDR3: TGTGCCAGCAGCCCGACAGCCCTGAACACTGAAGCTTTCTTT. It specifies CASSPTALNTEAFF.

This clone was found a few times. The V and J genes are TRBV9 and TRBJ2-7, with TRBD2 identical over 7 bases. Germline CDR1 SGDLS, CDR2 YYNGEE. J was trimmed by 3 bases and V by 4 bases; bases with no gene match: 10. The CDR3 is made up of 15 amino acids. CDR3 bases: TGTGCCAGCAGCCGACGGACTAGTGGGGGCTACGAGCAGTACTTC. This encodes CASSRRTSGGYEQYF.

The chain uses TRBV6-1 and TRBJ2-1, with D possibly TRBD2 on 5 matching bases. This CDR3 is built from 13 residues. The germline gives CDR1 MNHNS, CDR2 SASEGT. V was trimmed by 8 bases and J by 0 bases, leaving 8 bases between them. The CDR3, as DNA: TGTGCCAGCCTAGCTGACTCCTACAATGAGCAGTTCTTC. Amino acid sequence: CASLADSYNEQFF.

This clone was recorded only once. J is TRBJ1-4 and V is TRBV6-5; a possible D gene is TRBD1 (6 bases). Germline V gene sequence: CDR1 MNHEY, CDR2 SVGAGI. This CDR3 contains 15 residues. V gave up 7 bases and J gave up 8 bases, with 20 bases separating them. CDR3 region: CASKTNSAGGEKLFF. As DNA, the CDR3 is TGTGCCAGCAAGACTAACAGCGCCGGGGGCGAAAAACTGTTTTTT.

About this clone itself: The junction shows a germline mismatch at one end, possibly a read error. The chain links TRBV4-1 to TRBJ1-4; TRBD1 matches 7 bases. This CDR3 comprises 16 residues. Germline V gives CDR1 MGHRA, CDR2 YSYEKL. CDR3 region: CAGSRGQASGGEKLFF. As DNA, the CDR3 is TGCGCCGGCAGCCGAGGACAGGCCAGTGGAGGTGAAAAACTGTTTTTT.

The chain recombines TRBV6-1 with TRBJ2-2; no firm D call. V lost 6 bases and J lost 5, with 13 bases in between. From germline, CDR1 is MNHNS and CDR2 SASEGT. The CDR3 runs 14 residues. Written as DNA, the CDR3 is TGTGCCAGCAGCTACAGCCGGAGTACCGGGGAGCTGTTTTTT. Its translation: CASSYSRSTGELFF.

The chain couples TRBV5-1 to TRBJ1-5; 7 bases map to TRBD1. Losses at the gene ends were 2 bases for V and 5 bases for J; bases not matched to a gene: 1. The CDR3 is made up of 13 amino acids. The germline CDR1 and CDR2 sequences are SGHRS and YFSETQ. Here the CDR3 DNA reads TGCGCCAGCAGCTTAGGGGGCCATCAGCCCCAGCATTTT. The encoded protein is CASSLGGHQPQHF.

V and J are TRBV27 and TRBJ1-5; D possibly corresponds to TRBD1 (5 bases). CDR1 MNHEY and CDR2 SMNVEV come from the germline V gene (reference sequence). CDR3 length equals 17 residues. The germline V and J ends were trimmed by 2 bases and 3 bases, with 17 bases remaining between them. As DNA, the CDR3 is TGTGCCAGCAGTTTAGAGCGGCAGGGCAAATTCAATCAGCCCCAGCATTTT. Encoded protein: CASSLERQGKFNQPQHF.

This clone was seen a single time. This rearrangement joins TRBV5-1 to TRBJ2-3; 9 nucleotides align to TRBD1. V was clipped by 5 bases and J by 5 bases; unmatched bases: 6. The CDR3 contains 14 residues. Germline CDR1 and CDR2: SGHRS and YFSETQ. The CDR3 is CASRQGAIEDTQYF. The CDR3, as DNA: TGCGCCAGCAGACAGGGGGCGATTGAAGATACGCAGTATTTT.